Sequencing of this TCR beta chain was carried out in a study of CD8+ T cells in alopecia areata. V lost 6 bases and J lost 7; bases outside the gene matches: 14. Germline-derived CDR1 and CDR2 are SQVTM and ANQGSEA. This CDR3 comprises 14 residues. Sequencing used cDNA as its template, made by extracting RNA and reverse transcribing it. Libraries were prepared by immunoSEQ multiplex PCR; TCRdb keeps only in-frame clonotypes and omits some of them. This sample has hundreds of thousands of clones, with approximately 60% found just once. Sample treatment: oral pan-JAK inhibitor, 5-10 mg twice daily. Sequencing was performed on CD4+ T cells sorted from blood, taken between weeks 51 and 54, from a patient treated with tofacitinib. This chain connects TRBV29-1 to TRBJ1-2, with TRBD1 identical over 7 bases. The origin of this receptor is a human donor with alopecia areata. This chain's CDR3 is CSVFPGGGAGGYTF. The CDR3 DNA reads TGCAGCGTCTTCCCCGGAGGGGGCGCGGGTGGCTACACCTTC.